This T cell receptor (beta chain) came from a study of identical twins. Points from the study as a whole: In cord blood, abundant beta clonotypes had fewer insertions; memory showed no trend.

TCRdb reanalysed the 5' RACE reads using MiXCR and keeps one entry per CDR3 protein. In the table there are fewer than 650,000 distinct CDR3 sequences, 7% to 7.5% of which are singletons. This clonotype has only a few counts. No antigen is known for it. Trimming left V 3 bases short and J 6 bases short, with 14 bases between. Germline loops: CDR1 MDHEN, CDR2 SYDVKM. The CDR3 spans 14 residues. In addition, the sample was reused for a study of yellow fever vaccine responses in identical twins. From that study: Twin vaccine T cell responses reportedly seemed partly convergent, partly personalized.

Specimen: PBMCs. This receptor was obtained from a woman under 30 in good health. The V and J genes are TRBV28 and TRBJ2-5; TRBD2 might be the D (6 bases). This chain's CDR3 is CASSFLVGSKTQYF. CDR3 DNA: TGTGCCAGCAGTTTTCTGGTCGGGAGTAAGACCCAGTACTTC.